This is a list of T cell receptor beta chains from one sample in a study of cytomegalovirus exposure and HLA in healthy donors. TCRdb keeps only in-frame clones here, not all; method: immunoSEQ multiplex PCR. The table lists about 160,000 clones, around 80% of them singletons. Sequencing used PBMCs. All receptors derive from a male donor in good health and CMV-seropositive. Each CDR3 is given with its conserved first and last residue. The order of the fields is J gene, V gene, D gene, CDR3 protein. D genes are given only for firm matches.

J: TRBJ2-7; V: TRBV5-6; D: TRBD2; CDR3: CASSLDIAGTGEQYF
J: TRBJ1-6; V: TRBV4-1; D: .; CDR3: CASSQGLLGSRGSPLHF
J: TRBJ1-5; V: TRBV2; D: TRBD1; CDR3: CASAQGALNQPQHF
J: TRBJ1-4; V: TRBV4-1; D: TRBD1; CDR3: CASSEVGTGGDEKLFF
J: TRBJ2-2; V: TRBV2; D: TRBD2; CDR3: CASTGLAGNTGELFF
J: TRBJ2-4; V: TRBV28; D: TRBD2; CDR3: CASSSTGTLWEGKNIQYF
J: TRBJ1-1; V: TRBV7-8; D: .; CDR3: CASSQQPNTEAFF
J: TRBJ2-5; V: TRBV4-3; D: .; CDR3: CASSQSDSETQYF
J: TRBJ2-7; V: TRBV27; D: TRBD1; CDR3: CASSQGTGGYYEQYF
J: TRBJ1-1; V: TRBV7-8; D: .; CDR3: CASSLSGGNTEAFF
J: TRBJ2-4; V: TRBV15; D: .; CDR3: CATSSQQGARGAKNIQYF
J: TRBJ1-1; V: TRBV19; D: .; CDR3: CASSWGVNTEAFF
J: TRBJ2-1; V: TRBV6-6; D: TRBD2; CDR3: CASSVRGGFEQFF
J: TRBJ2-1; V: TRBV6-5; D: .; CDR3: CASSYTTEEQFF
J: TRBJ2-3; V: TRBV5-1; D: .; CDR3: CASSSTDTQYF
J: TRBJ1-2; V: TRBV7-6; D: TRBD1; CDR3: CASSLEGQGLYGYTF
J: TRBJ1-1; V: TRBV27; D: .; CDR3: CASSPPGTRYDTEAFF
J: TRBJ2-5; V: TRBV29-1; D: TRBD1; CDR3: CSVQGGGETQYF
J: TRBJ2-3; V: TRBV9; D: .; CDR3: CASQDSGSTDTQYF
J: TRBJ1-1; V: TRBV20-1; D: .; CDR3: CSAWGDTEAFF
J: TRBJ1-3; V: TRBV15; D: .; CDR3: CATSSFDRASGNTIYF
J: TRBJ1-1; V: TRBV19; D: .; CDR3: CASSIQIMNTEAFF
J: TRBJ2-1; V: TRBV5-4; D: .; CDR3: CASSPTRLISYNEQFF
J: TRBJ2-1; V: TRBV23-1; D: .; CDR3: CASSPPASGRGPEQFF
J: TRBJ2-2; V: TRBV6-1; D: .; CDR3: CASSPQGNTGELFF
J: TRBJ2-1; V: TRBV5-1; D: TRBD2; CDR3: CASSLGLAGVRNEQFF
J: TRBJ2-7; V: TRBV7-7; D: .; CDR3: CASSLLEGAGEQYF
J: TRBJ1-3; V: TRBV28; D: .; CDR3: CASSLWPPQGGGNTIYF
J: TRBJ2-3; V: TRBV27; D: TRBD2; CDR3: CASSLHGGGISDTQYF
J: TRBJ1-1; V: TRBV6-5; D: TRBD1; CDR3: CASTGTGLNTEAFF
J: TRBJ2-7; V: TRBV4-3; D: TRBD2; CDR3: CASSQDRRASGRYEQYF
J: TRBJ1-3; V: TRBV7-9; D: .; CDR3: CASSLSGAGNTIYF
J: TRBJ2-7; V: TRBV4-3; D: .; CDR3: CASSQDGGYEQYF
J: TRBJ1-1; V: TRBV5-4; D: .; CDR3: CASSLGLLEAFF
J: TRBJ2-3; V: TRBV29-1; D: TRBD1; CDR3: CSVSGTGVRNTQYF
J: TRBJ2-1; V: TRBV5-5; D: .; CDR3: CASSPYTRAGGLEQFF
J: TRBJ2-1; V: TRBV15; D: TRBD2; CDR3: CATRPSGRKTYNEQFF
J: TRBJ2-7; V: TRBV29-1; D: TRBD1; CDR3: CSVGTGNYEQYF
J: TRBJ1-4; V: TRBV18; D: .; CDR3: CASSRQPNEKLFF
J: TRBJ1-2; V: TRBV28; D: .; CDR3: CASSPAGTLRNYGYTF
J: TRBJ2-3; V: TRBV19; D: .; CDR3: CASRGTPISTDTQYF
J: TRBJ2-1; V: TRBV18; D: TRBD2; CDR3: CASSLRGGGASYNEQFF
J: TRBJ2-6; V: TRBV5-1; D: TRBD1; CDR3: CASSVQGAAGANVLTF
J: TRBJ1-4; V: TRBV28; D: .; CDR3: CASSPAGRGAEKLFF
J: TRBJ1-2; V: TRBV18; D: .; CDR3: CASSQLRAGGYTF
J: TRBJ1-1; V: TRBV7-2; D: .; CDR3: CASSSRGSRDTEAFF
J: TRBJ2-2; V: TRBV14; D: .; CDR3: CASSHQNTGELFF
J: TRBJ2-1; V: TRBV7-9; D: TRBD2; CDR3: CASSLGTSGTNEQFF
J: TRBJ2-7; V: TRBV6-5; D: TRBD1; CDR3: CASSYAFDRDYEQYF
J: TRBJ2-3; V: TRBV4-3; D: .; CDR3: CASSQDFSQGVADTQYF
J: TRBJ1-5; V: TRBV18; D: .; CDR3: CASSPGRDQPQHF
J: TRBJ1-6; V: TRBV12-5; D: .; CDR3: CASRREGENSPLHF
J: TRBJ2-2; V: TRBV27; D: TRBD1; CDR3: CASSLSTGQAHTGELFF